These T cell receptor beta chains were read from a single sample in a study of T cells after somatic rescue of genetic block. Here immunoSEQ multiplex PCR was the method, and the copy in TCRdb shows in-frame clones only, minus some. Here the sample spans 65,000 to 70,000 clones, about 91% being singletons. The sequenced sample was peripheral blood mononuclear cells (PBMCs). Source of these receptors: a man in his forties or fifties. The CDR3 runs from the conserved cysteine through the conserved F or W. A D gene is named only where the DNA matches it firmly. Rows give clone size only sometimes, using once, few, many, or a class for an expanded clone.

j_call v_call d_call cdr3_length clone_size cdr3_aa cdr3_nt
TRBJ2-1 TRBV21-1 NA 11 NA CASSKGGEQFF TGTGCCAGCAGCAAAGGCGGTGAGCAGTTCTTC
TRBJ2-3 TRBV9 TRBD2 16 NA CASSVRTSGSTDTQYF TGTGCCAGCAGCGTCCGGACTAGCGGAAGCACAGATACGCAGTATTTT
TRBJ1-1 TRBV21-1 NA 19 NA CASSKRRGTGQNRNTEAFF TGTGCCAGCAGCAAAAGGCGAGGGACAGGCCAAAATAGGAACACTGAAGCTTTCTTT
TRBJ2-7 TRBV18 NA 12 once CASSAERGEQYF TGTGCCAGCTCGGCGGAGAGGGGCGAGCAGTACTTC
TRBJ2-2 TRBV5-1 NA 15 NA CASSSGGNRLGELFF TGCGCCAGCAGCTCCGGAGGCAATCGGCTCGGGGAGCTGTTTTTT
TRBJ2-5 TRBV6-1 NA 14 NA CASSVGGSLETQYF TGTGCCAGCAGTGTGGGGGGCAGTCTCGAGACCCAGTACTTC
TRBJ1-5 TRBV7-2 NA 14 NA CASSRGRRDQPQHF TGTGCCAGCAGCCGCGGCAGGCGGGATCAGCCCCAGCATTTT
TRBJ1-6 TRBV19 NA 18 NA CASSPRAQLSSYNSPLHF TGTGCCAGTAGTCCCCGGGCCCAACTGAGCTCCTATAATTCACCCCTCCACTTT
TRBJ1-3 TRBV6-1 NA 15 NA CASRAPGGSGNTIYF TGTGCCAGCAGAGCCCCGGGAGGCTCTGGAAACACCATATATTTT
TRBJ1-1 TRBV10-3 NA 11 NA CAIRTTAEAFF TGTGCCATCAGGACGACAGCTGAAGCTTTCTTT
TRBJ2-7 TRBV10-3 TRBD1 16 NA CAISGEAGGGIYEQYF TGTGCCATCAGTGGTGAGGCAGGGGGCGGCATCTACGAGCAGTACTTC